One and the same sample provided the 4 T cell receptor beta chains below, sequenced in a study of identifying expanded T cells in peripheral blood. Sequencing was performed with immunoSEQ multiplex PCR; in TCRdb, only in-frame clones are kept and a portion is missing. The table has about 91,000 clones, around 89% seen once. Sequenced: blood. The receptors originated from a person aged 18-70 years in good health.

Notes on this clone: One junction end does not reproduce the germline sequence, and a read error may be involved. The chain is built from TRBV6-5 and TRBJ1-3, with 8 bases lining up with TRBD1. CDR3 length equals 15 residues. Germline loops: CDR1 MNHEY, CDR2 SVGAGI. The DNA of the CDR3 is TGCGCGGCGGGCAGGGGGCGGTACTCTGGAAACACCATATATTTT. Amino acids: CAAGRGRYSGNTIYF.

The gene calls are TRBV21-1 and TRBJ1-3. TRBV21-1 is a pseudogene locus. The CDR3 is made up of 18 amino acids. CDR3 sequence: CASSKARTLGRTGNTIYF. The CDR3 DNA sequence: TGTGCCAGCAGCAAAGCGAGGACCCTTGGTCGGACTGGAAACACCATATATTTT.

The chain uses TRBV28 and TRBJ1-2; D unclear. Germline CDR1 MDHEN, CDR2 SYDVKM. Trimming removed 8 bases at V and 4 bases at J, with 14 bases between. This CDR3 region has 13 residues. CDR3 nucleotides: TGTGCCAGCTCTCCCGTCTACGGCTATGGCTACACCTTC. Translating gives CASSPVYGYGYTF.

This sequence joins TRBV5-1 and TRBJ1-2; 7 positions match TRBD1. J lost 0 bases, V lost 7 bases, and 6 bases had no gene match. Germline V gene lookup returns CDR1 SGHRS and CDR2 YFSETQ. The CDR3 has 14 amino acids. The CDR3 sequence is CASGDQGANYGYTF. DNA for the CDR3: TGCGCCAGCGGAGACCAGGGGGCTAACTATGGCTACACCTTC.